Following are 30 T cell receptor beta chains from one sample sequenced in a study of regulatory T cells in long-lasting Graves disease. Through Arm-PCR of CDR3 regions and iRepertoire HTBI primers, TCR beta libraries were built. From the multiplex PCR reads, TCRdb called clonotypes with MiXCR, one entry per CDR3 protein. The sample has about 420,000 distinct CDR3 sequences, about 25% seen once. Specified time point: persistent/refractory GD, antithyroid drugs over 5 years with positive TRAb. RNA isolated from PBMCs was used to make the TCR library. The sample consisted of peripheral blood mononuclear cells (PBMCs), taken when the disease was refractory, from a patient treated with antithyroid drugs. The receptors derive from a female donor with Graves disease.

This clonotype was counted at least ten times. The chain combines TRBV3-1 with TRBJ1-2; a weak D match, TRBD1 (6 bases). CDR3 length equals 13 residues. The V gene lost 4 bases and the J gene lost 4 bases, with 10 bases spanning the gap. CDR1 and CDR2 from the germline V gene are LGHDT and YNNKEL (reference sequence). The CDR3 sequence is CASSREGGYGYTF. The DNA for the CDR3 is TGTGCCAGCAGCCGGGAAGGGGGCTATGGCTACACCTTC.

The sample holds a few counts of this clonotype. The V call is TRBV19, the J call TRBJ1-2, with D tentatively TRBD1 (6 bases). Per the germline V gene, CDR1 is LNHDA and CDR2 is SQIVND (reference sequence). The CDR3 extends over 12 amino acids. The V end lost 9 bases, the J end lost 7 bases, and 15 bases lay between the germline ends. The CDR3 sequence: CASLTGSVGYTF. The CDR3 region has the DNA TGTGCCAGCTTAACAGGGTCTGTTGGCTACACCTTC.

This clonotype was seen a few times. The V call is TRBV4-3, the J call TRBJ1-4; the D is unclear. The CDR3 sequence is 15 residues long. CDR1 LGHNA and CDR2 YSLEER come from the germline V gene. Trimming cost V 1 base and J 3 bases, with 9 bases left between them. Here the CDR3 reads CASSQVGQSNEKLFF. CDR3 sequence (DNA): TGCGCCAGCAGCCAAGTAGGCCAGTCTAATGAAAAACTGTTTTTT.

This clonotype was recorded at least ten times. CDR3 coding DNA: TGTGCCAGCAGCCACCCCGGTGAAGAGACCCAGTACTTC. Encoded protein: CASSHPGEETQYF. The chain uses TRBV7-7 and TRBJ2-5; no definite D call. V lost 5 bases to trimming and J lost 3 bases, with 10 bases between them. The germline CDR1 and CDR2 sequences are SSHAT and FNYEAQ (reference sequence). The CDR3 is made up of 13 amino acids.

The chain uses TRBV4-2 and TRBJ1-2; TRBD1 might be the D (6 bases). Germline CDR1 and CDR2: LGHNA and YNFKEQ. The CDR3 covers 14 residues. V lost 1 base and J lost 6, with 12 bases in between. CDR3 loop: CASSQVTGANGYTF. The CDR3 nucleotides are TGTGCCAGCAGCCAAGTCACGGGGGCGAATGGCTACACCTTC.

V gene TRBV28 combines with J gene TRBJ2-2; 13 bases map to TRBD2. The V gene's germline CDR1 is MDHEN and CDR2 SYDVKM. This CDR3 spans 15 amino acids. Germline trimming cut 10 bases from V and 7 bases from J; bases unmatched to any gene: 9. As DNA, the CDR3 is TGTGCCACCAGGAGCACTAGCGGGAGGGACGGGGAGCTGTTTTTT. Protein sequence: CATRSTSGRDGELFF.

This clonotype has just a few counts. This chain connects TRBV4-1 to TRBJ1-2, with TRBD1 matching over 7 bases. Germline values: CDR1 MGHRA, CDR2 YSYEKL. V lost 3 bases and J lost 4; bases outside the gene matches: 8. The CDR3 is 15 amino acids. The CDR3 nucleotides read TGCGCCAGCAGCCATCGGGCAGGGGGATCCTATGGCTACACCTTC. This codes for CASSHRAGGSYGYTF.

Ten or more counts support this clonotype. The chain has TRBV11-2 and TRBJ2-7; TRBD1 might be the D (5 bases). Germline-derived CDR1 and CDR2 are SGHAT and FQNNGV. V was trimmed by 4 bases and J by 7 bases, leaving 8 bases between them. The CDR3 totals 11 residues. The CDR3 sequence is CASSSGLEQYF. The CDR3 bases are TGTGCCAGCAGCTCAGGGCTTGAGCAGTACTTC.

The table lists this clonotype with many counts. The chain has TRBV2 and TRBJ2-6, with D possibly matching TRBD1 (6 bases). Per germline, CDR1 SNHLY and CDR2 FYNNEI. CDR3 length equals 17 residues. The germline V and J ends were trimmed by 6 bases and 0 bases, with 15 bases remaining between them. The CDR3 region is CASSLTRDNSGANVLTF. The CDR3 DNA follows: TGTGCCAGCAGCCTAACCCGGGACAACTCTGGGGCCAACGTCCTGACTTTC.

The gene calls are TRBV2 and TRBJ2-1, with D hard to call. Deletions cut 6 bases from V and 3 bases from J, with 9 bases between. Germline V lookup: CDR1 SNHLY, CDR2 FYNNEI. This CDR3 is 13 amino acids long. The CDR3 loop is CASSLRDYNEQFF. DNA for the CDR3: TGTGCCAGCAGCTTACGTGACTACAATGAGCAGTTCTTC.

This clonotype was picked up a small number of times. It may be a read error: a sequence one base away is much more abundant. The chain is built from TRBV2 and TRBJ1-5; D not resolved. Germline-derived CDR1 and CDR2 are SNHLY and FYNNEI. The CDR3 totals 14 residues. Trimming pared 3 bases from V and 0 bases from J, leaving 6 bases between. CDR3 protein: CASSDSASNQPQHF. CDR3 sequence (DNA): TGTGCCAGCAGTGATAGTGCTAGCAATCAGCCCCAGCATTTT.

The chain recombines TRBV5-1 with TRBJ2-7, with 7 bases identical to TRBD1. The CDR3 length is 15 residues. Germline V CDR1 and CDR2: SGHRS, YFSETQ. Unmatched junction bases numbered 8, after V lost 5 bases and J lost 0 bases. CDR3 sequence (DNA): TGCGCCAGCAGACAAGGACAGGCGAGCTCCTACGAGCAGTACTTC. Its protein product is CASRQGQASSYEQYF.

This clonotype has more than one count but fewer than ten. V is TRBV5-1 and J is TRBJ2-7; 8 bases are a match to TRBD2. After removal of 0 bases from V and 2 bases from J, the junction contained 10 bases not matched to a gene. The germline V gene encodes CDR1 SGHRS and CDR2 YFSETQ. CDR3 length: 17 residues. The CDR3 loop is CASSLAPLAGGTYEQYF. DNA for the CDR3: TGCGCCAGCAGCTTGGCACCCTTGGCGGGGGGTACCTACGAGCAGTACTTC.

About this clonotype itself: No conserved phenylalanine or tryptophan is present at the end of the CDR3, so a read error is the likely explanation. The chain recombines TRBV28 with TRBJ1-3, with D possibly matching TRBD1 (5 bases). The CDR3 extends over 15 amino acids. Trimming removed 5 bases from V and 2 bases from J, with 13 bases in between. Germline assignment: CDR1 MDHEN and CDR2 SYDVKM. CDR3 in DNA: TGTGCCAGCAGTCCCGATTTAGGGGCTGGAAACACCATATATATT. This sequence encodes CASSPDLGAGNTIYI.

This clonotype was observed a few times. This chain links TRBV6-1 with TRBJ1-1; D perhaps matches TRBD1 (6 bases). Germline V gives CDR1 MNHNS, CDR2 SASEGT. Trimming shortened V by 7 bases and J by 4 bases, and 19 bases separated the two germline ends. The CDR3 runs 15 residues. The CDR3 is CASNPPGGILTEAFF. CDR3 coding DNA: TGTGCCAGCAACCCCCCGGGGGGCATTCTCACTGAAGCTTTCTTT.

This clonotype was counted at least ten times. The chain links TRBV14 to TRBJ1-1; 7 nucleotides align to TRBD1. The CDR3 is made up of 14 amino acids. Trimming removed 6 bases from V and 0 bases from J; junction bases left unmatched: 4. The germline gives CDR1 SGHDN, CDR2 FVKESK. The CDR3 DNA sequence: TGTGCCAGCAGTCAGGACAGGCTGAACACTGAAGCTTTCTTT. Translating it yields CASSQDRLNTEAFF.

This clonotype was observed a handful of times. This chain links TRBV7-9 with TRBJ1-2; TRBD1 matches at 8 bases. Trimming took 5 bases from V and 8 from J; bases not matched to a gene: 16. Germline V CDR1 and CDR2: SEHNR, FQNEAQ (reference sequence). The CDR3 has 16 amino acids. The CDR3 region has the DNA TGTGCCAGCAGCCCCCGGACAGGGAGGGACCCAGAGGGCTACACCTTC. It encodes CASSPRTGRDPEGYTF.

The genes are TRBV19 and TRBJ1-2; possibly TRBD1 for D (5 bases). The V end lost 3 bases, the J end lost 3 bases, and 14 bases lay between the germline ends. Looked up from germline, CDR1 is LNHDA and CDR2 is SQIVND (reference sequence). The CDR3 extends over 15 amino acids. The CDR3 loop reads CASSIRKGSYYGYTF. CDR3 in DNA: TGTGCCAGTAGTATTCGCAAGGGGTCCTACTATGGCTACACCTTC.

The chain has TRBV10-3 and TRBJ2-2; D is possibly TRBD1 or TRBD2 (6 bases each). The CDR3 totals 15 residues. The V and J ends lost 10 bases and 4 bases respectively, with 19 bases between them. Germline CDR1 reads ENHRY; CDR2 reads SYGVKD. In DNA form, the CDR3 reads TGTGCCACCGGAAAAACAGGGACTGGCACCGGGGAGCTGTTTTTT. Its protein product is CATGKTGTGTGELFF.

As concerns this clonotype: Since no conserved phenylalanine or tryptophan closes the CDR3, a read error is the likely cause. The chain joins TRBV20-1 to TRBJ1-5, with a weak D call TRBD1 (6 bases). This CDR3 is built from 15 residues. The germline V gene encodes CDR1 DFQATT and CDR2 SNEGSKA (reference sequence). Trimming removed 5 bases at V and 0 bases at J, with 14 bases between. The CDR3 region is CSAWTAPYSNQPQHL. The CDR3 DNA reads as TGCAGTGCTTGGACAGCACCTTATAGCAATCAGCCCCAGCATCTT.

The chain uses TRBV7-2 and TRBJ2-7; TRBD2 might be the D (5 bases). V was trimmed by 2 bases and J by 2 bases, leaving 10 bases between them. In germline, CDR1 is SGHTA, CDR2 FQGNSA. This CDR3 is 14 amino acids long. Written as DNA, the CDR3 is TGTGCCAGCAGCTTACCGGACTCCACCTACGAGCAGTACTTC. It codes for CASSLPDSTYEQYF.

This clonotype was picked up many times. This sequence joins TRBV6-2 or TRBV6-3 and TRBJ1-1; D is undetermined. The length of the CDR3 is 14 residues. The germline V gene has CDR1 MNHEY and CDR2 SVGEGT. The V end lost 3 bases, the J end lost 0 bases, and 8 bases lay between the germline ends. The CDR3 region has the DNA TGTGCCAGCAGTTATTGGGGATTGAACACTGAAGCTTTCTTT. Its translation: CASSYWGLNTEAFF.

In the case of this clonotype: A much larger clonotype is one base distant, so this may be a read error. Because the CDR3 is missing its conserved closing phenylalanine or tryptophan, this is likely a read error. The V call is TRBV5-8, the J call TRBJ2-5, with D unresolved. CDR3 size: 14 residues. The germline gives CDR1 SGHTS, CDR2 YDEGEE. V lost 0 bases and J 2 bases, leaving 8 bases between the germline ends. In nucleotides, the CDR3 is TGTGCCAGCAGCTTGGGGTCAAGACAAGAGACCCAGTACTCC. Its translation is CASSLGSRQETQYS.

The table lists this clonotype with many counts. The CDR3 DNA sequence: TGTGCCATCAGTGAGATACAGCAAGAGACCCAGTACTTC. The encoded protein is CAISEIQQETQYF. This rearrangement joins TRBV10-3 to TRBJ2-5; unclear D gene. CDR3 length: 13 residues. The germline gives CDR1 ENHRY, CDR2 SYGVKD. V shed 2 bases and J shed 2 bases, with 6 bases lying between them.

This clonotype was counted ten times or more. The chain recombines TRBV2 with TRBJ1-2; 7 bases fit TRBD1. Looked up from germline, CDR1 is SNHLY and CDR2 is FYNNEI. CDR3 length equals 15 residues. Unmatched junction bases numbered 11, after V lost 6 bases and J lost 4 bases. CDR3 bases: TGTGCCAGCAGAGGGACAGCTCGATTCTCCTATGGCTACACCTTC. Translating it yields CASRGTARFSYGYTF.

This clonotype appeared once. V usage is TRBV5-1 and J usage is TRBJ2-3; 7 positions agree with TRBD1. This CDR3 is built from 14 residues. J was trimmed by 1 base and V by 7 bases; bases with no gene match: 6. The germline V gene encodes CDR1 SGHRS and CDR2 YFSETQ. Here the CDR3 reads CASDLGQRTDTQYF. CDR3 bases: TGCGCCAGCGACCTGGGACAGCGCACAGATACGCAGTATTTT.

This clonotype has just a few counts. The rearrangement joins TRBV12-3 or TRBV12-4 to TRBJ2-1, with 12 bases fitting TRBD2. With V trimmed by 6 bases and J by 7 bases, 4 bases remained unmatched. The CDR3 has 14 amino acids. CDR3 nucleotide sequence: TGTGCCAGCAGGGGACTAGCGGGCCTGAATGAGCAGTTCTTC. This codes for CASRGLAGLNEQFF.

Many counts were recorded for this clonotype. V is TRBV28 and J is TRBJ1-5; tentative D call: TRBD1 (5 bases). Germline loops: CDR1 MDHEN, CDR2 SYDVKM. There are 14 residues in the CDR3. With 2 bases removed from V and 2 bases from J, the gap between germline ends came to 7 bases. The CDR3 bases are TGTGCCAGCAGTTTAAGGGGCGGCAATCAGCCCCAGCATTTT. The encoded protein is CASSLRGGNQPQHF.

DNA of the CDR3: TGTGCCAGCTCACCATCTTCCTTGGGACAGTCTACACCCCTCCACTTT. Its protein product is CASSPSSLGQSTPLHF. The V and J genes are TRBV18 and TRBJ1-6; 7 nucleotides line up with TRBD1. Germline V gene data show CDR1 as KGHSH and CDR2 as LQKENI. With 2 bases clipped from V and 11 bases from J, the junction kept 12 bases outside the gene matches. The CDR3 length is 16 residues.

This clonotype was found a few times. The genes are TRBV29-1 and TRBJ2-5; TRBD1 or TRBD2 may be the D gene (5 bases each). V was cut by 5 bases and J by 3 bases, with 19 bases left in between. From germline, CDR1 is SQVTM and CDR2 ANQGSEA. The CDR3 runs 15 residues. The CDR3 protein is CSVNPGEGWEETQYF. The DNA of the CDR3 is TGCAGCGTTAATCCAGGAGAGGGGTGGGAAGAGACCCAGTACTTC. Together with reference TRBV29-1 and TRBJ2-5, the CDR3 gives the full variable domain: SAVISQKPSRDICQRGTSLTIQCQVDSQVTMMFWYRQQPGQSLTLIATANQGSEATYESGFVIDKFPISRPNLTFSTLTVSNMSPEDSSIYLCSVNPGEGWEETQYFGPGTRLLVL.